This entry features one T cell receptor beta chain sequence. The germline gives CDR1 MNHNY, CDR2 SVGAGI (reference sequence). V was pared by 9 bases and J by 4 bases, with 13 bases between. The CDR3 has 13 amino acids. The sample is drawn from a study of cytomegalovirus exposure and HLA in healthy donors. The PCR was carried out with 60 Vbeta primers and 13 Jbeta primers. Assay used: immunoSEQ multiplex PCR; TCRdb lists only in-frame clones, some missing. Of approximately 150,000 clones listed, less than 80% are singletons. This clonotype was obtained from a man in his forties in good health and CMV-seronegative. The chain joins TRBV6-6 to TRBJ1-5; D possibly corresponds to TRBD1 (5 bases). Sequencing was performed on PBMCs. The CDR3 loop reads CASTNRPNQPQHF. The DNA for the CDR3 is TGTGCCAGTACCAACAGGCCTAATCAGCCCCAGCATTTT.